The 19 T cell receptor beta chains in this list originate from one sample, sequenced in a study of identical twins. TCRdb itself ran the 5' RACE reads through MiXCR, one entry per CDR3 protein. This sample has around 1.7 million distinct CDR3 sequences, with around 33% found just once. Sequenced sample: cord blood. The receptors were gathered from a newborn girl in good health.

As to this clonotype: One junction end disagrees with the germline gene, perhaps due to a read error. The genes are TRBV11-1 and TRBJ2-7; possibly TRBD1 for D (7 bases). This CDR3 contains 15 residues. Germline V gene sequence: CDR1 SGHAT, CDR2 FQDESV (reference sequence). Written as DNA, the CDR3 is TGTGCCAGCCGCTTACGGCGGGGACAGCCCTACGAGCAGTACTTC. Residues: CASRLRRGQPYEQYF.

Comments on this clonotype: This may come from a read error, since a much larger clone is one base off. The V call is TRBV6-6, the J call TRBJ2-5; tentative D call: TRBD2 (5 bases). Looked up from germline, CDR1 is MNHNY and CDR2 is SVGAGI (reference sequence). Trimming pared 5 bases from V and 5 bases from J, leaving 9 bases between. The CDR3 length is 12 residues. CDR3: CASSAPGETQYF. The CDR3 coding sequence is TGTGCCAGCAGTGCCCCGGGGGAGACCCAGTACTTC.

A few counts support this clonotype. The chain couples TRBV25-1 to TRBJ2-7; D possibly matches TRBD1 or TRBD2 (5 bases each). In germline, CDR1 is MGHDK, CDR2 SYGVNS. Trimming took off 1 base at V and 0 bases at J, with 10 bases between the two ends. The CDR3 is made up of 15 amino acids. CDR3 protein: CASSESGTHSYEQYF. CDR3 nucleotides: TGTGCCAGCAGTGAATCCGGGACCCACTCCTACGAGCAGTACTTC.

This clonotype appeared a few times. The rearrangement joins TRBV20-1 to TRBJ2-3; D gene unclear. The germline gives CDR1 DFQATT, CDR2 SNEGSKA (reference sequence). This CDR3 region has 14 residues. V was shortened by 3 bases and J by 1 base, with 11 bases between the two germline ends. CDR3 nucleotides: TGCAGTGCTAGTTTGCAGATGGGCACAGATACGCAGTATTTT. As protein: CSASLQMGTDTQYF.

Concerning this clonotype itself: Mismatch with germline at one junction end may stem from a read error. The J gene is TRBJ2-2, the V gene TRBV27; tentatively, D is TRBD1 or TRBD2 (5 bases each). The CDR3 contains 13 residues. Germline V gene lookup returns CDR1 MNHEY and CDR2 SMNVEV (reference sequence). The CDR3, as DNA: TGTGCCGGCAGCCGAGGGACCACCGGGGAGCTGTTTTTT. As protein: CAGSRGTTGELFF.

This rearrangement joins TRBV20-1 to TRBJ2-7; D gene ambiguous. Deletions cut 3 bases from V and 4 bases from J, with 7 bases between. This CDR3 spans 11 amino acids. Germline V gene lookup returns CDR1 DFQATT and CDR2 SNEGSKA (reference sequence). CDR3 DNA: TGCAGTGCTAGGATTGTTTACGAGCAGTACTTC. As protein: CSARIVYEQYF.

This clonotype appeared a single time. The V call is TRBV25-1, the J call TRBJ2-7; the match to TRBD1 covers 7 bases. CDR3 length: 13 amino acids. CDR1 and CDR2 (germline): MGHDK, SYGVNS. V lost 4 bases to trimming and J lost 6 bases; unmatched junction nucleotides: 6. The CDR3 region has the DNA TGTGCCAGCAGTGGACAGGGAGTAGGCGAGCAGTACTTC. Its protein is CASSGQGVGEQYF.

This clonotype showed up just a few times. The DNA of the CDR3 is TGTGCCACCAGTGTAGCTGGCGAGCAGTACTTC. It codes for CATSVAGEQYF. The V and J genes are TRBV24-1 and TRBJ2-4; no clear D gene. The J call could be wrong; TRBJ2-7 is a better fit for the DNA end. Germline V gene lookup returns CDR1 KGHDR and CDR2 SFDVKD. The CDR3 runs 11 residues.

This clonotype was picked up a small number of times. This sequence joins TRBV28 and TRBJ2-2; no definite D call. CDR3 length equals 18 residues. From germline, CDR1 is MDHEN and CDR2 SYDVKM. Trimming left V 3 bases short and J 1 base short, with 18 bases between. CDR3 sequence: CASSFPLASWGNTGELFF. In DNA form, the CDR3 reads TGTGCCAGCAGTTTCCCGCTTGCTAGTTGGGGGAACACCGGGGAGCTGTTTTTT. The full variable domain, with the rest looked up from reference TRBV28 and TRBJ2-2, is DVKVTQSSRYLVKRTGEKVFLECVQDMDHENMFWYRQDPGLGLRLIYFSYDVKMKEKGDIPEGYSVSREKKERFSLILESASTNQTSMYLCASSFPLASWGNTGELFFGEGSRLTVL.

This clonotype was observed once. The chain is built from TRBV4-1 and TRBJ2-5, with 9 bases aligning to TRBD1. The CDR3 runs to 17 residues. The germline CDR1 and CDR2 sequences are MGHRA and YSYEKL. The V gene end was trimmed by 1 base and the J gene end by 2 bases; junction bases not matched to a gene: 8. The CDR3 region is CASSQVGQGQLQETQYF. The CDR3 coding sequence is TGCGCCAGCAGCCAAGTTGGACAGGGGCAGCTACAAGAGACCCAGTACTTC.

The V call is TRBV20-1, the J call TRBJ2-1; perhaps TRBD2 as D (5 bases). Germline V gene sequence: CDR1 DFQATT, CDR2 SNEGSKA (reference sequence). V was trimmed by 0 bases and J by 6 bases, leaving 9 bases between them. This CDR3 contains 13 residues. The chain's CDR3 is CSARDLARNEQFF. As DNA, the CDR3 is TGCAGTGCTAGAGATCTAGCACGCAATGAGCAGTTCTTC.

This clonotype occurred a few times. V gene TRBV12-5 combines with J gene TRBJ1-2, with D maybe TRBD1 (6 bases). V lost 7 bases and J lost 2, with 11 bases in between. Germline lookup yields CDR1 LGHNT and CDR2 FRNRAP. This CDR3 is 13 amino acids long. Written as DNA, the CDR3 is TGTGCTAGTGCTGGGGGCAGAAACTATGGCTACACCTTC. Translation gives CASAGGRNYGYTF.

This clonotype was seen repeatedly, ten times or more. The rearrangement uses TRBV10-3 and TRBJ2-1; no definite D call. This CDR3 has 12 amino acids. Germline CDR1 is ENHRY and CDR2 is SYGVKD. The germline V and J ends were trimmed by 7 bases and 4 bases, with 8 bases remaining between them. CDR3 nucleotide sequence: TGTGCCATCACAGGCAGTTACAATGAGCAGTTCTTC. Translating it yields CAITGSYNEQFF.

This clonotype was recorded at least ten times. This rearrangement joins TRBV27 to TRBJ2-4; TRBD2 aligns across 7 bases. This CDR3 is built from 17 residues. The germline V gene has CDR1 MNHEY and CDR2 SMNVEV (reference sequence). Unmatched junction bases numbered 7, after V lost 1 base and J lost 1 base. The CDR3 reads CASSLFRGGLAKNIQYF. CDR3 DNA: TGTGCCAGCAGTTTATTTCGGGGAGGGTTGGCCAAAAACATTCAGTACTTC.

The V gene is TRBV24-1, the J gene TRBJ2-3; D gene ambiguous. CDR3 length equals 13 residues. V lost 6 bases and J 1 base, leaving 7 bases between the germline ends. Germline lookup yields CDR1 KGHDR and CDR2 SFDVKD. The CDR3: CATSTRGTDTQYF. The CDR3 region has the DNA TGTGCCACCAGTACCCGGGGCACAGATACGCAGTATTTT.

This clonotype was counted a few times. The rearrangement joins TRBV7-2 to TRBJ1-1; TRBD1 matches 7 bases. V trimming: 5 bases; J trimming: 4 bases; junction bases outside the gene matches: 4. The CDR3 runs 13 residues. Germline CDR1 and CDR2: SGHTA and FQGNSA. The CDR3 region has the DNA TGTGCCAGCAGCACGACAGGGTTCACTGAAGCTTTCTTT. It encodes CASSTTGFTEAFF.

In its sample, this clonotype was seen once. V and J are TRBV3-1 and TRBJ2-7, with 12 bases fitting TRBD2. The V gene's germline CDR1 is LGHDT and CDR2 YNNKEL (reference sequence). CDR3 length equals 17 residues. Losses at the gene ends were 0 bases for V and 7 bases for J; bases not matched to a gene: 10. The CDR3 DNA follows: TGTGCCAGCAGCCAAGATGGCCTAGCGGGAGGGCCGAGAGAGCAGTACTTC. This translates into CASSQDGLAGGPREQYF.

This clonotype has a handful of counts. The chain links TRBV6-6 to TRBJ1-1; D uncertain. This CDR3 spans 13 amino acids. V shed 2 bases and J shed 6 bases, with 10 bases lying between them. CDR1 is MNHNY, CDR2 SVGAGI, per germline (reference sequence). CDR3 amino acids: CASSYTSVPEAFF. In nucleotides, the CDR3 is TGTGCCAGCAGTTACACATCGGTCCCTGAAGCTTTCTTT.

The chain is built from TRBV5-1 and TRBJ2-4, with TRBD1 matching 9 bases. The CDR3 is made up of 15 amino acids. Germline CDR1 and CDR2: SGHRS and YFSETQ. J lost 9 bases, V lost 3 bases, and 10 bases had no gene match. CDR3 sequence: CASSSIQGAETIQYF. The CDR3 DNA reads TGCGCCAGCAGCTCTATACAGGGGGCTGAAACCATTCAGTACTTC.